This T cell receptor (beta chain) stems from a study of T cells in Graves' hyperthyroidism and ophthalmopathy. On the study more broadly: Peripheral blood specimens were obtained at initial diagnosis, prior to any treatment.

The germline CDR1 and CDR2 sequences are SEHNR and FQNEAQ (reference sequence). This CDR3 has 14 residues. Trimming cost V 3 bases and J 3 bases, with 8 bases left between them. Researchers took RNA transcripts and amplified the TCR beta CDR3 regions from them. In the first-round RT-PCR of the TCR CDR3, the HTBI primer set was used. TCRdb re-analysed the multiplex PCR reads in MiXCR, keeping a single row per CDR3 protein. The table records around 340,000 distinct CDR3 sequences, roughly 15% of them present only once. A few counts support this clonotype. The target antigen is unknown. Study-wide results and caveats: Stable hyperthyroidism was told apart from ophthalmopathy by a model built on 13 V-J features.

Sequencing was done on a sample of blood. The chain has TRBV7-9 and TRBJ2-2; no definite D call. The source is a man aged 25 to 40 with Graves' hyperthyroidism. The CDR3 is CASSFDIYTGELFF. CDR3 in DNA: TGTGCCAGCAGCTTCGACATCTACACCGGGGAGCTGTTTTTT.